This section outlines one T cell receptor (beta chain) sequence together with its context. Its antigen is unknown. Per germline, CDR1 LGHDT and CDR2 YNNKEL (reference sequence). The CDR3 is 12 amino acids. Trimming removed 4 bases at V and 4 bases at J, with 8 bases between. The entry originates in a study of T cell responses to AZD1222 COVID-19 vaccine. General study points: Repertoires were obtained solely post-peak T cell response. Dominant CD4 TCR responses targeted spike regions 160-218 and 743-854.

The method was immunoSEQ multiplex PCR; TCRdb's version includes in-frame clones alone and lacks a portion of them. Found here are about 99,000 clones, around 92% of them singletons; the top ten hold less than 55%. The sample was peripheral blood, taken on day 0 of AZD1222 vaccination. This clonotype was sampled from an adult in good health. This chain joins TRBV3-1 (or the pseudogene TRBV3-2) and TRBJ2-7; no definite D call. The CDR3 is CASSRYEYEQYF. DNA for the CDR3: TGTGCCAGCAGCCGTTACGAGTACGAGCAGTACTTC.